A single sample is the source of the 18 T cell receptor beta chains below, sequenced in a study of human T cells and chemical hapten exposure. One entry per CDR3 protein, called by TCRdb with MiXCR from the RACE reads. The sample lists some 300,000 distinct CDR3 sequences, 4.5% to 7% seen once, with around 8% in the top ten. Time point indicated: pre-sensitization, week 0. Specified treatment: therapeutic diphenylcyclopropenone sensitization with weekly scalp DPC. The sequencing here drew on whole blood, taken in connection with sensitization to the hapten diphenylcyclopropenone (DPC). The source is a woman aged 18 to 35 with alopecia areata. Some clones in this sample may be carry-over from other donors' samples.

In this sample, this clonotype turned up many times. This chain links TRBV12-3 or TRBV12-4 with TRBJ1-5, with no clear D. Trimming stripped 6 bases from V and 0 bases from J, with 12 bases between. This CDR3 contains 15 residues. The CDR3 DNA follows: TGTGCCAGCAGCCGGAAGGGTTATAGCAATCAGCCCCAGCATTTT. Translating it yields CASSRKGYSNQPQHF.

This clonotype was seen only a few times. The rearrangement uses TRBV12-3 or TRBV12-4 and TRBJ1-1; possible D gene TRBD1, 5 bases. V lost 3 bases to trimming and J lost 3 bases, with 11 bases between them. The length of the CDR3 is 14 residues. DNA of the CDR3: TGTGCCAGCAGTTTTAGGGGTCAAGACACTGAAGCTTTCTTT. It encodes CASSFRGQDTEAFF.

This clonotype was found a few times. This chain connects TRBV20-1 to TRBJ1-1; the D gene is possibly TRBD1 (5 bases). In germline, CDR1 is DFQATT, CDR2 SNEGSKA (reference sequence). The CDR3 has 15 amino acids. Trimming left V 4 bases short and J 2 bases short, with 17 bases between. This CDR3 reads CSAIPMTARNTEAFF. The CDR3 DNA reads TGCAGTGCTATTCCTATGACAGCCCGAAACACTGAAGCTTTCTTT.

This clonotype was picked up a small number of times. The chain employs TRBV6-2 or TRBV6-3 and TRBJ2-7; D possibly corresponds to TRBD2 (5 bases). This CDR3 comprises 14 residues. CDR1 is MNHEY and CDR2 is SVGEGT in the germline V gene. The V gene lost 4 bases and the J gene lost 0 bases, with 10 bases spanning the gap. In DNA, the CDR3 is TGTGCCAGCAGTTCCCATGGGAGCTCCTACGAGCAGTACTTC. Protein sequence: CASSSHGSSYEQYF.

This clonotype has a count of ten or more. The chain is built from TRBV11-2 and TRBJ2-1; TRBD1 matches at 8 bases. The CDR3 covers 15 residues. Germline lookup yields CDR1 SGHAT and CDR2 FQNNGV. V shed 5 bases, J shed 4 bases, and the junction held 7 bases outside the gene matches. The CDR3 sequence: CASSGARTGYNEQFF. The CDR3 bases are TGTGCCAGCAGCGGAGCAAGGACAGGGTACAATGAGCAGTTCTTC.

This clonotype was seen ten or more times. This rearrangement joins TRBV12-3 or TRBV12-4 to TRBJ2-2, with D perhaps TRBD2 (5 bases). The germline V and J ends were trimmed by 5 bases and 5 bases, with 12 bases remaining between them. CDR3 length: 14 amino acids. For the CDR3, the DNA is TGTGCCAGCAGTCTAGGACTCGGGACCGGGGAGCTGTTTTTT. Translation: CASSLGLGTGELFF.

J is TRBJ1-1 and V is TRBV4-2; D is perhaps TRBD1 (5 bases). CDR1 and CDR2 (germline): LGHNA, YNFKEQ. This CDR3 comprises 16 residues. Trimming took 1 base from V and 1 from J, leaving 13 bases between them. In nucleotides, the CDR3 is TGTGCCAGCAGCCAAGTGCCCCTCGACAGGAACACTGAAGCTTTCTTT. This gives the protein CASSQVPLDRNTEAFF.

The chain recombines TRBV5-1 with TRBJ1-1; D ambiguous. CDR3 length: 15 residues. CDR1 and CDR2 (germline): SGHRS, YFSETQ. The V end lost 1 base, the J end lost 3 bases, and 13 bases lay between the germline ends. CDR3 amino acids: CASSLTVGRDTEAFF. The CDR3 DNA is TGCGCCAGCAGCTTGACAGTGGGGAGAGACACTGAAGCTTTCTTT.

There are many counts of this clonotype. The chain employs TRBV6-2 or TRBV6-3 and TRBJ2-7, with 7 bases lining up with TRBD2. Germline lookup yields CDR1 MNHEY and CDR2 SVGEGT. V trimming: 8 bases; J trimming: 2 bases; junction bases outside the gene matches: 6. CDR3 size: 13 residues. Here the CDR3 DNA reads TGTGCCAGCGGTGATAGCGGGCCCTACGAGCAGTACTTC. Amino acid sequence: CASGDSGPYEQYF.

This clonotype was recorded a few times. CDR3 in DNA: TGCGCCAGCAGATCTTCGACAGGAGAGACCCAGTACTTC. It specifies CASRSSTGETQYF. The J gene is TRBJ2-5, the V gene TRBV5-1; D is possibly TRBD1 (6 bases). V was shortened by 5 bases and J by 4 bases, with 12 bases between the two germline ends. This CDR3 spans 13 amino acids. Germline CDR1 is SGHRS and CDR2 is YFSETQ.

The rearrangement joins TRBV28 to TRBJ2-3, with no clear D. The CDR3 has 17 amino acids. The V end was cut by 1 base, the J end by 0 bases, with 14 bases between. Germline V gene lookup returns CDR1 MDHEN and CDR2 SYDVKM. CDR3 sequence: CASSLLRPEDSTDTQYF. The DNA for the CDR3 is TGTGCCAGCAGTTTATTGAGACCCGAGGATAGCACAGATACGCAGTATTTT.

This clonotype was detected a few times. The V call is TRBV20-1, the J call TRBJ1-4; 8 nucleotides match TRBD1. The germline V gene has CDR1 DFQATT and CDR2 SNEGSKA (reference sequence). CDR3 length: 15 residues. V lost 3 bases and J lost 3; bases outside the gene matches: 6. The DNA for the CDR3 is TGCAGTGCTAGGGGGCAGGGGGCGGCTAATGAAAAACTGTTTTTT. Protein product: CSARGQGAANEKLFF.

This clonotype was seen only a few times. The chain recombines TRBV3-1 with TRBJ1-6, with D unresolved. There are 15 residues in the CDR3. Trimming pared 1 base from V and 6 bases from J, leaving 10 bases between. In germline, CDR1 is LGHDT, CDR2 YNNKEL (reference sequence). CDR3 coding DNA: TGTGCCAGCAGCCAAGCTTTAGGCCCTAATTCACCCCTCCACTTT. It specifies CASSQALGPNSPLHF.

The V gene is TRBV28, the J gene TRBJ2-7; D is perhaps TRBD2 (6 bases). Deletions cut 1 base from V and 2 bases from J, with 12 bases between. CDR1 is MDHEN and CDR2 is SYDVKM in the germline V gene. The CDR3 is made up of 15 amino acids. The CDR3 DNA sequence: TGTGCCAGCAGTTTATCTGGAGGGAGCGCCTACGAGCAGTACTTC. Translating it yields CASSLSGGSAYEQYF.

This clonotype was observed at least ten times. The rearrangement joins TRBV12-3 or TRBV12-4 to TRBJ1-6; D is uncertain. This CDR3 has 12 amino acids. Trimming pared 2 bases from V and 7 bases from J, leaving 3 bases between. CDR3 in DNA: TGTGCCAGCAGTTTACTAAATTCACCCCTCCACTTT. It encodes CASSLLNSPLHF.

This clonotype was seen at least ten times. The chain is built from TRBV12-3 or TRBV12-4 and TRBJ2-7; TRBD2 matches 7 bases. This CDR3 comprises 13 residues. The junction had 2 bases not matched to a gene; V was cut back by 4 bases and J by 2 bases. The CDR3 sequence: CASSSREAYEQYF. CDR3 nucleotide sequence: TGTGCCAGCAGTTCCCGGGAGGCCTACGAGCAGTACTTC.

The V and J genes are TRBV6-2 or TRBV6-3 and TRBJ2-1; 10 bases map to TRBD2. Trimming took 4 bases from V and 2 from J; bases not matched to a gene: 8. Germline CDR1 and CDR2: MNHEY and SVGEGT. CDR3 length equals 17 residues. As DNA, the CDR3 is TGTGCCAGCAGTTTTAGCGGGGGGCCGACTCCCTACAATGAGCAGTTCTTC. As protein: CASSFSGGPTPYNEQFF.

This clonotype was detected many times. This chain joins TRBV4-1 and TRBJ2-7, with TRBD2 matching 7 bases. The trim removed 4 bases at V and 3 bases at J, leaving 12 bases unmatched. Germline V lookup: CDR1 MGHRA, CDR2 YSYEKL. This CDR3 contains 16 residues. Written as DNA, the CDR3 is TGCGCCAGCAGCCCGAATCCTCTAGCGGACTTCTACGAGCAGTACTTC. Its translation is CASSPNPLADFYEQYF.